A single sample is the source of the 32 T cell receptor beta chains below, sequenced in a study of shared clonotypes between healthy human individuals. Clones were sequenced by immunoSEQ multiplex PCR, and TCRdb holds only the in-frame ones, with some missing. The sample yields about 1.1 million clones, around 77% seen once. The sample comprised memory CD4+ T cells from PBMCs. Subset defined: CD45RA-negative fraction. The origin of the receptors is a young man in good health. Some clones in this sample may be carry-over from other donors' samples.

J is TRBJ1-1 and V is TRBV18, with D possibly TRBD1 on 5 matching bases. The CDR3 covers 14 residues. V was trimmed by 3 bases and J by 5 bases, leaving 13 bases between them. Looked up from germline, CDR1 is KGHSH and CDR2 is LQKENI. This CDR3 reads CASSPGGMWTEAFF. For the CDR3, the DNA is TGTGCCAGCTCACCTGGGGGGATGTGGACTGAAGCTTTCTTT.

V is TRBV28 and J is TRBJ2-5; TRBD1 is a possible D gene (5 bases). Trimming took 7 bases from V and 5 from J, leaving 20 bases between them. There are 15 residues in the CDR3. Germline lookup yields CDR1 MDHEN and CDR2 SYDVKM. The CDR3 is CASNPGRNFGETQYF. DNA of the CDR3: TGTGCCAGCAACCCAGGGCGGAACTTTGGGGAGACCCAGTACTTC.

The V and J genes are TRBV6-1 and TRBJ2-1; the match to TRBD2 covers 9 bases. CDR1 is MNHNS and CDR2 is SASEGT in the germline V gene. With V trimmed by 6 bases and J by 8 bases, 8 bases remained unmatched. The CDR3 consists of 14 residues. The CDR3 nucleotides read TGTGCCAGCAGCGAAACAGCGGGAGGCCATGAGCAGTTCTTC. Translated, it gives CASSETAGGHEQFF.

The chain couples TRBV5-1 to TRBJ2-7; D call uncertain. Trimming took 3 bases from V and 4 from J, leaving 14 bases between them. Per germline, CDR1 SGHRS and CDR2 YFSETQ. The CDR3 contains 14 residues. The CDR3 nucleotides are TGCGCCAGCAGCTCCCGAGATGGAGCGTACGAGCAGTACTTC. Amino acid sequence: CASSSRDGAYEQYF.

The chain links TRBV5-4 to TRBJ2-2; 8 bases align to TRBD2. From germline, CDR1 is SGHNT and CDR2 YYREEE (reference sequence). The CDR3 is 16 amino acids. V was clipped by 4 bases and J by 1 base; unmatched bases: 6. CDR3 DNA sequence: TGTGCCAGCAGCCCACCCCGGGGGGGGAACACCGGGGAGCTGTTTTTT. Translated: CASSPPRGGNTGELFF.

This chain uses TRBV27 with TRBJ2-5, with TRBD1 matching over 8 bases. The last part of the DNA fits TRBJ2-7 better; the J call may be wrong. This CDR3 is 15 amino acids long. Germline CDR1 MNHEY, CDR2 SMNVEV (reference sequence). The CDR3 DNA sequence: TGTGCCAGCAGGTCTTACAGGGGGATAAGGTACGAGCAGTACTTC. This gives the protein CASRSYRGIRYEQYF.

As to this clone: Other DNA sequences in this specimen translate into the identical CDR3. The chain has TRBV5-1 and TRBJ2-2; the D is unclear. The CDR3 contains 13 residues. V lost 0 bases and J 4 bases, leaving 4 bases between the germline ends. Germline V lookup: CDR1 SGHRS, CDR2 YFSETQ. CDR3 protein: CASSLDVTGELFF. The CDR3 bases are TGCGCCAGCAGCTTGGACGTCACCGGGGAGCTGTTTTTT.

The gene calls are TRBV18 and TRBJ2-5, with D perhaps assigned TRBD1 or TRBD2 (5 bases each). Trimming left V 5 bases short and J 0 bases short, with 7 bases between. This CDR3 has 13 residues. CDR1 KGHSH and CDR2 LQKENI come from the germline V gene. Here the CDR3 reads CASSGDDQETQYF. CDR3 nucleotides: TGTGCCAGCTCAGGGGACGACCAAGAGACCCAGTACTTC.

With respect to this clone: A much larger clone lies one base from this, so it may be a read error. The V gene is TRBV30, the J gene TRBJ1-3; D might be TRBD1 (6 bases). Germline V gene sequence: CDR1 GTSNPN, CDR2 SVGIG (reference sequence). The CDR3 runs to 12 residues. CDR3 in amino acids: CAWNRAGNTICF. In DNA, the CDR3 is TGTGCCTGGAACAGGGCTGGAAACACCATATGTTTT. Based on the CDR3 plus reference TRBV30 and TRBJ1-3, the full variable domain is SQTIHQWPATLVQPVGSPLSLECTVEGTSNPNLYWYRQAAGRGLQLLFYSVGIGQISSEVPQNLSASRPQDRQFILSSKKLLLSDSGFYLCAWNRAGNTICFGEGSWLTVV.

V and J are TRBV14 and TRBJ2-3; 8 bases fit TRBD2. J lost 6 bases, V lost 4 bases, and 3 bases had no gene match. CDR1 is SGHDN, CDR2 FVKESK, per germline. There are 13 residues in the CDR3. CDR3 sequence: CASSPGRADTQYF. CDR3 coding DNA: TGTGCCAGCAGCCCCGGGAGGGCGGATACGCAGTATTTT.

The chain employs TRBV11-3 and TRBJ2-3; D call uncertain. The germline CDR1 and CDR2 sequences are SGHNT and YENEEA. V was trimmed by 5 bases and J by 4 bases, leaving 10 bases between them. The CDR3 is 13 amino acids. CDR3 protein: CASSLGGSDTQYF. CDR3 bases: TGTGCCAGCAGCCTAGGTGGCTCAGATACGCAGTATTTT.

The chain carries TRBV6-1 and TRBJ1-2, with 7 bases that match TRBD1. Germline V gene lookup returns CDR1 MNHNS and CDR2 SASEGT. V trimming: 6 bases; J trimming: 1 base; junction bases outside the gene matches: 8. This CDR3 contains 15 residues. CDR3 amino acids: CASSPGGALNYGYTF. CDR3 bases: TGTGCCAGCAGCCCAGGGGGGGCTCTTAACTATGGCTACACCTTC.

The CDR3 loop reads CASGRLGDTDTQYF. CDR3 sequence (DNA): TGTGCCAGCGGCCGACTAGGGGACACAGATACGCAGTATTTT. The chain uses TRBV27 and TRBJ2-3; a weak D match, TRBD2 (6 bases). The CDR3 spans 14 residues. Per germline, CDR1 MNHEY and CDR2 SMNVEV (reference sequence). Trimming removed 8 bases at V and 2 bases at J, with 14 bases between.

There are many counts of this clone. The CDR3 here is CASTQEGARNTEAFF. The CDR3 nucleotides read TGTGCCAGTACCCAGGAAGGGGCAAGGAACACTGAAGCTTTCTTT. The rearrangement links TRBV19 to TRBJ1-1; D might be TRBD1 (5 bases). Germline lookup yields CDR1 LNHDA and CDR2 SQIVND (reference sequence). This CDR3 spans 15 amino acids. V dropped 7 bases and J dropped 1 base, with 16 bases sitting between them.

The chain couples TRBV7-2 to TRBJ2-1; D call uncertain. From germline, CDR1 is SGHTA and CDR2 FQGNSA. The CDR3 totals 16 residues. Trimming took 1 base from V and 5 from J, leaving 15 bases between them. CDR3 bases: TGTGCCAGCAGCTTAGATAGCCATCGAAACAACAATGAGCAGTTCTTC. Translated: CASSLDSHRNNNEQFF.

This clone is a singleton in its sample. This chain links TRBV6-1 with TRBJ2-7; TRBD1 aligns across 7 bases. J gave up 0 bases and V 7 bases, and 6 bases lay outside the gene matches. The CDR3 loop spans 14 amino acids. CDR1 is MNHNS, CDR2 SASEGT, per germline. CDR3 loop: CASTGGLTSYEQYF. CDR3 in DNA: TGTGCCAGCACAGGGGGTCTAACCTCCTACGAGCAGTACTTC.

This sequence joins TRBV30 and TRBJ2-1; 7 bases map to TRBD2. The CDR3 contains 14 residues. CDR1 and CDR2 (germline): GTSNPN, SVGIG (reference sequence). J was trimmed by 0 bases and V by 4 bases; bases with no gene match: 3. The CDR3 DNA is TGTGCCTGGAATGCGGGAGCCTCCTACAATGAGCAGTTCTTC. This encodes CAWNAGASYNEQFF.

The chain links TRBV30 to TRBJ2-3, with TRBD2 identical over 7 bases. This CDR3 is 14 amino acids long. Germline CDR1 GTSNPN, CDR2 SVGIG (reference sequence). V dropped 5 bases and J dropped 4; count of bases not matched to a gene: 9. This CDR3 reads CAWVGGGYADTQYF. CDR3 DNA sequence: TGTGCCTGGGTTGGGGGGGGATACGCAGATACGCAGTATTTT. Looking up the rest from reference TRBV30 and TRBJ2-3 gives the full variable domain: SQTIHQWPATLVQPVGSPLSLECTVEGTSNPNLYWYRQAAGRGLQLLFYSVGIGQISSEVPQNLSASRPQDRQFILSSKKLLLSDSGFYLCAWVGGGYADTQYFGPGTRLTVL.

The table lists this clone with a count of one. The chain uses TRBV6-6 and TRBJ1-1; 7 nucleotides match TRBD1. Unmatched junction bases numbered 9, after V lost 10 bases and J lost 4 bases. Germline assignment: CDR1 MNHNY and CDR2 SVGAGI (reference sequence). CDR3 length: 13 residues. Here the CDR3 reads CATLGGAGTEAFF. For the CDR3, the DNA is TGTGCCACCCTAGGGGGCGCCGGCACTGAAGCTTTCTTT.

This clone has only a few counts. The gene calls are TRBV6-5 and TRBJ2-2, with a tentative D call TRBD2 (5 bases). V was pared by 6 bases and J by 7 bases, with 12 bases between. Per the germline V gene, CDR1 is MNHEY and CDR2 is SVGAGI. The CDR3 sequence is 13 residues long. CDR3 DNA: TGTGCCAGCAGATTAGGACTTGGCGGGGAGCTGTTTTTT. It is translated as CASRLGLGGELFF.

The chain couples TRBV27 to TRBJ2-7; D is possibly TRBD2 (6 bases). The germline V gene encodes CDR1 MNHEY and CDR2 SMNVEV (reference sequence). V dropped 3 bases and J dropped 1 base, with 13 bases sitting between them. This CDR3 region has 15 residues. CDR3 residues: CASSFVAGKSYEQYF. As DNA, the CDR3 is TGTGCCAGCAGTTTTGTGGCGGGAAAGTCCTACGAGCAGTACTTC.

The chain links TRBV28 to TRBJ1-6, with D perhaps matching TRBD1 (6 bases). Trimming removed 7 bases from V and 10 bases from J, with 14 bases in between. Germline V CDR1 and CDR2: MDHEN, SYDVKM. The CDR3 has 13 residues. The DNA of the CDR3 is TGTGCCAGCAAGGGGGACGATCAATCACCCCTCCACTTT. This sequence encodes CASKGDDQSPLHF.

This clone was seen at least ten times. This chain joins TRBV27 and TRBJ2-4, with 12 bases that match TRBD2. V shed 6 bases and J 4 bases; nucleotides not matched to a gene: 1. The CDR3 totals 14 residues. The V gene's germline CDR1 is MNHEY and CDR2 SMNVEV (reference sequence). CDR3 protein: CASRTSGSKNIQYF. The CDR3 nucleotides are TGTGCCAGCAGGACTAGCGGGAGTAAAAACATTCAGTACTTC.

The V gene is TRBV6-6, the J gene TRBJ1-1, with D uncertain. The CDR3 covers 13 residues. CDR1 MNHNY and CDR2 SVGAGI come from the germline V gene (reference sequence). Deletions cut 5 bases from V and 12 bases from J, with 19 bases between. The CDR3 region is CASSARVPKTPFF. DNA of the CDR3: TGTGCCAGCAGTGCGAGAGTCCCAAAGACTCCTTTCTTT.

This clone was seen more than once but under ten times. The J gene is TRBJ2-1, the V gene TRBV11-1, with 7 bases aligning to TRBD2. V was clipped by 5 bases and J by 6 bases; unmatched bases: 13. Looked up from germline, CDR1 is SGHAT and CDR2 is FQDESV (reference sequence). The CDR3 consists of 16 residues. The CDR3 DNA is TGTGCCAGCAGCCATAAACGGGGGAGGGTATTCAATGAGCAGTTCTTC. Translated: CASSHKRGRVFNEQFF.

V usage is TRBV7-9 and J usage is TRBJ2-1; the D is unclear. Germline V CDR1 and CDR2: SEHNR, FQNEAQ (reference sequence). The CDR3 has 16 amino acids. Trimming removed 5 bases at V and 2 bases at J, with 16 bases between. The CDR3 sequence: CASSEAGQVAYNEQFF. CDR3 DNA sequence: TGTGCCAGCAGCGAGGCCGGGCAGGTTGCCTACAATGAGCAGTTCTTC.

The chain uses TRBV9 and TRBJ2-2; tentatively, D is TRBD1 (5 bases). CDR3 length: 13 residues. V was cut by 7 bases and J by 4 bases, with 11 bases left in between. Germline V gives CDR1 SGDLS, CDR2 YYNGEE. The CDR3 sequence is CASGQDTTGELFF. DNA of the CDR3: TGTGCCAGCGGCCAGGACACCACCGGGGAGCTGTTTTTT.

Written as DNA, the CDR3 is TGTGCCGGCCAAAACAGGAACTATGGCTACACCTTC. Residues: CAGQNRNYGYTF. The rearrangement uses TRBV2 and TRBJ1-2; D perhaps matches TRBD1 (5 bases). Germline CDR1 reads SNHLY; CDR2 reads FYNNEI. The CDR3 sequence is 12 residues long. V lost 11 bases to trimming and J lost 2 bases, with 12 bases between them.

The chain has TRBV6-6 and TRBJ2-1; D might be TRBD1 or TRBD2, each matching 5 bases. The CDR3 is 15 amino acids. Looked up from germline, CDR1 is MNHNY and CDR2 is SVGAGI (reference sequence). Trimming removed 2 bases at V and 1 base at J, with 9 bases between. The CDR3 DNA sequence: TGTGCCAGCAGTTACGGGACCGGATCCTACAATGAGCAGTTCTTC. Encoded protein: CASSYGTGSYNEQFF.

This chain links TRBV10-3 with TRBJ2-3, with TRBD2 matching over 13 bases. With V trimmed by 10 bases and J by 0 bases, 10 bases remained unmatched. The CDR3 contains 17 residues. The germline CDR1 and CDR2 sequences are ENHRY and SYGVKD. CDR3 bases: TGTGCCACTCAGGGGACTAGCGGGACCACTAGCACAGATACGCAGTATTTT. Its translation is CATQGTSGTTSTDTQYF.

This clone was counted many times. The chain couples TRBV7-2 to TRBJ1-5; a possible D gene is TRBD1 (6 bases). This CDR3 is built from 15 residues. Trimming took off 0 bases at V and 5 bases at J, with 11 bases between the two ends. Looked up from germline, CDR1 is SGHTA and CDR2 is FQGNSA. DNA for the CDR3: TGTGCCAGCAGCTTAGCCAACAGGGACGATCAGCCCCAGCATTTT. Translating it yields CASSLANRDDQPQHF.

This clone occurred a few times. Distinct nucleotide sequences in the sample also encode this CDR3. V gene TRBV30 combines with J gene TRBJ2-1; no reliable D call. This CDR3 contains 11 residues. CDR1 and CDR2 (germline): GTSNPN, SVGIG (reference sequence). V gave up 4 bases and J gave up 3 bases, with 4 bases separating them. The CDR3 DNA is TGTGCCTGGACCTTCTACAATGAGCAGTTCTTC. This codes for CAWTFYNEQFF.